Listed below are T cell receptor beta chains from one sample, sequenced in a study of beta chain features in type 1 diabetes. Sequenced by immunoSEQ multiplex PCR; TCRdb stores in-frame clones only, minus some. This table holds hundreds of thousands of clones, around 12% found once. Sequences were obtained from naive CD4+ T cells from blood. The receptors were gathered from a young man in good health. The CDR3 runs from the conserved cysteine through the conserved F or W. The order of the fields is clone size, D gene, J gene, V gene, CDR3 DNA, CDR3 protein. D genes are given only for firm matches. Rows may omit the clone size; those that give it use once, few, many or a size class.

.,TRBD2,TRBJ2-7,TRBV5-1,TGCGCCAGCAGCGCATGGACTAGCGGTATGAACGAGCAGTACTTC,CASSAWTSGMNEQYF
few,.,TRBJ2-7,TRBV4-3,TGCGCCAGCAGCCAAGCGAGGGGGAATTGGTACGAGCAGTACTTC,CASSQARGNWYEQYF
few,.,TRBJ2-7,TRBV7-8,TGTGCCAGCAGCTTAGATGAAGGACGAGGGTACGAGCAGTACTTC,CASSLDEGRGYEQYF
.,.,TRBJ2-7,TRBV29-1,TGCAGCGTTTGGACAGCCTACGAGCAGTACTTC,CSVWTAYEQYF
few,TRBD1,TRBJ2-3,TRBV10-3,TGTGCCTCAAGGGCCGGGACAGGGGTAGCAGATACGCAGTATTTT,CASRAGTGVADTQYF
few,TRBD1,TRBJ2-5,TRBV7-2,TGTGCCAGCAGCCGGGACAGGGGTTGGGAGACCCAGTACTTC,CASSRDRGWETQYF
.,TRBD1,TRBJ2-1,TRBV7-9,TGTGCCACGAACAGGGGCTATTACAATGAGCAGTTCTTC,CATNRGYYNEQFF
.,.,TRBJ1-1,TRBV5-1,TGCGCCAGCAGCTTGGCAGGGTTGGACACTGAAGCTTTCTTT,CASSLAGLDTEAFF
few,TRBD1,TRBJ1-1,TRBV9,TGTGCCAGCAGCGTCCCGACAGGGGCCACCGCGGTGACTGAAGCTTTCTTT,CASSVPTGATAVTEAFF
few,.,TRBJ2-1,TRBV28,TGTGCCAGCAGTCAAGCCAACAGGGACTACAATGAGCAGTTCTTC,CASSQANRDYNEQFF
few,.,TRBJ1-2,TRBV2,TGTGCCAGCAGTGAAGGCCAGGGGATTTATGGCTACACCTTC,CASSEGQGIYGYTF
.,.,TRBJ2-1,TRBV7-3,TGTGCCAGCAGTTGGGACTTAGTAGAAGGCAATGAGCAGTTCTTC,CASSWDLVEGNEQFF
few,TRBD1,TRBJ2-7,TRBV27,TGTGCCAGCAGTACGCACCGACAGGGAGCCGAGCAGTACTTC,CASSTHRQGAEQYF
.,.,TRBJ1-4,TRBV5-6,TGTGCCAGCAGCCCTAGTTCTAATGAAAAACTGTTTTTT,CASSPSSNEKLFF
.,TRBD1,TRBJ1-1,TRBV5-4,TGTGCCAGCAGACTCCGGACAGGGGCCCTAGTAGGTGGCACTGAAGCTTTCTTT,CASRLRTGALVGGTEAFF
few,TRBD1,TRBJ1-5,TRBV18,TGTGCCAGCTCACTCTTACCGGGACAGGGTAATCAGCCCCAGCATTTT,CASSLLPGQGNQPQHF
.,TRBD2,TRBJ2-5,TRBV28,TGTGCCAGCACCCTAGCGGGAGGGCAAGGGACCCAGTACTTC,CASTLAGGQGTQYF
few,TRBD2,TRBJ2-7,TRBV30,TGTGCCTGGAAAAGCGGGAGGCGCTACGAGCAGTACTTC,CAWKSGRRYEQYF
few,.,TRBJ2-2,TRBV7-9,TGTGCCAGCACCCAACAGAACACCGGGGAGCTGTTTTTT,CASTQQNTGELFF
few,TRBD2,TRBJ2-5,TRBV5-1,TGCGCCAGCAGCTTGGGACTAGCGGGGGAAGAGACCCAGTACTTC,CASSLGLAGEETQYF
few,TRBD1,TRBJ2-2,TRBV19,TGTGCCAGTAGCTTACAGGGGTTACGCACCGGGGAGCTGTTTTTT,CASSLQGLRTGELFF
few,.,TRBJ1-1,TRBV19,TGTGCCAGTAGCAATACATTTGACACTGAAGCTTTCTTT,CASSNTFDTEAFF
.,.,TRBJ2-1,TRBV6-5,TGTGCCAGCAGTTTCGGACAAGCCAATGAGCAGTTCTTC,CASSFGQANEQFF
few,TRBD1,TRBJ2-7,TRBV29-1,TGCAGCGTCCGGACAGGGATCTCCTACGAGCAGTACTTC,CSVRTGISYEQYF
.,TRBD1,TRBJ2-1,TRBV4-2,TGTGCCAGCAGCTCCCGGGACAGGGGTTTGAATGAGCAGTTCTTC,CASSSRDRGLNEQFF
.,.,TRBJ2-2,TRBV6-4,TGTGCCAGCAGTGTATTCTCCAAGGGGCTGGACACCGGGGAGCTGTTTTTT,CASSVFSKGLDTGELFF
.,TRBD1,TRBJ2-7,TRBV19,TGTGCCAGTAGTATCCGGGACAGGGGCGACGAGCAGTACTTC,CASSIRDRGDEQYF
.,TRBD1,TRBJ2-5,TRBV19,TGTGCCAGTAGTAGGGGACAGCAAGAGACCCAGTACTTC,CASSRGQQETQYF
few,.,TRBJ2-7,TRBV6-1,TGTGCCAGCAGAGACGCAGGGATTCTCTACGAGCAGTACTTC,CASRDAGILYEQYF
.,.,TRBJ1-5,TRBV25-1,TGTGCCAGCAGTGGGCCGGGAGGCAATCAGCCCCAGCATTTT,CASSGPGGNQPQHF
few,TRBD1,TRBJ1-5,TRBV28,TGTGCCAGCAGCTCCGGGACAGGGGTAGGCCAACCCCAGCATTTT,CASSSGTGVGQPQHF
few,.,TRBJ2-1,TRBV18,TGTGCCAGCTCACCAGGCTCCCACCGTTACAATGAGCAGTTCTTC,CASSPGSHRYNEQFF
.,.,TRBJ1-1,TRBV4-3,TGCGCCAGCAGCCAAGCGCCTTCAGGGAACACTGAAGCTTTCTTT,CASSQAPSGNTEAFF
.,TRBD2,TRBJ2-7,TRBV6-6,TGTGCCAGCAGGCCCCGGGGAGGGCCGGCTTACGAGCAGTACTTC,CASRPRGGPAYEQYF
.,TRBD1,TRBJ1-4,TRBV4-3,TGCGCCAGCAGCCTTTCCCGGACAGGGCCTGCCGGAAAACTGTTTTTT,CASSLSRTGPAGKLFF
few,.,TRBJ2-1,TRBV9,TGTGCCAGCAGCGTAGCTCGGTCTGAGCAGTTCTTC,CASSVARSEQFF
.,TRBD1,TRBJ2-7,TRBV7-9,TGTGCCAGCAGCTGGGTCACGGGACAGGGCGGGTCCTACGAGCAGTACTTC,CASSWVTGQGGSYEQYF
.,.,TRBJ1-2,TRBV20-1,TGCAGTGCTAGGGCAGGGTTTGGCTACACCTTC,CSARAGFGYTF
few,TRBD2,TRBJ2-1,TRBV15,TGTGCCACCAGCAGAGCGTTTCGTCCTAGCGGGAGAGACACTGAGCAGTTCTTC,CATSRAFRPSGRDTEQFF
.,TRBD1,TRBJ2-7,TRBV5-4,TGTGCCAGCAGCTTGGGAGGAGGGCAGGGGGCTATCTCCGAGCAGTACTTC,CASSLGGGQGAISEQYF
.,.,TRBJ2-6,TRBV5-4,TGTGCCAGCAGCGGACAAATGAGCTCTGGGGCCAACGTCCTGACTTTC,CASSGQMSSGANVLTF
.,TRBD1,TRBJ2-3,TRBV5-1,TGCGCCAGCAGCATGACAGGGCCAGATACGCAGTATTTT,CASSMTGPDTQYF
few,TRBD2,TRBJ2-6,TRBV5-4,TGTGCCAGCAGCCCGGGACTAGCGGGGGGGCTTTCTGGGGCCAACGTCCTGACTTTC,CASSPGLAGGLSGANVLTF